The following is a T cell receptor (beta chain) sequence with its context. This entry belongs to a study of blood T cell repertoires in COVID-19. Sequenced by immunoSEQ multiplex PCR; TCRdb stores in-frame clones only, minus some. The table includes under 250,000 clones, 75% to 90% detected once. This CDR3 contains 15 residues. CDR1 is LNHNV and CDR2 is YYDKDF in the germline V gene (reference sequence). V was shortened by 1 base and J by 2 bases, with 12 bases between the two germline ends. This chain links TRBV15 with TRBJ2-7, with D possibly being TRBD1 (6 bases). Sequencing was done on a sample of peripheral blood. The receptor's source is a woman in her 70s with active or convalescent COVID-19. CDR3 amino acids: CATSRVGTQPYEQYF. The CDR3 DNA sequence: TGTGCCACCAGCAGAGTGGGGACACAACCCTACGAGCAGTACTTC.